The 12 T cell receptor delta chains presented below share a single source sample, sequenced in a study of gamma-delta chains in newborns, infants, children. TCRdb re-called the reads with CATT. The data show 10,000 to 13,000 delta-chain clones, around 8.2% seen once. The specimen was blood. Receptors were obtained from a child who was a newborn, infant or young child, either healthy, febrile or measles-vaccinated (not recorded which).

This clone was seen more than once but under ten times. The genes are TRDV2 and TRDJ1; 12 bases fit TRDD3. The CDR3 is 16 residues long. V lost 3 bases to trimming and J lost 1 base; unmatched junction nucleotides: 5. Per the germline V gene, CDR1 is GEAIGNYY and CDR2 is EKD. The CDR3 DNA reads as TGTGCCTGTGACCCTGTACTGGGGGATACCACCGATAAACTCATCTTT. Its translation: CACDPVLGDTTDKLIF.

Only a few counts were recorded for this clone. The CDR3 loop is CALGEWGIRDKLIF. CDR3 bases: TGTGCTCTTGGGGAATGGGGGATACGCGATAAACTCATCTTT. This rearrangement joins TRDV1 to TRDJ1; 11 positions match TRDD3. V lost 2 bases to trimming and J lost 4 bases; unmatched junction nucleotides: 0. This CDR3 has 14 amino acids. Germline V gene lookup returns CDR1 TSWWSYY and CDR2 QGS.

V and J are TRDV1 and TRDJ1, with D possibly being TRDD2 (6 bases). Germline CDR1 reads TSWWSYY; CDR2 reads QGS. V gave up 1 base and J gave up 2 bases, with 44 bases separating them. There are 26 residues in the CDR3. The CDR3 bases are TGTGCTCTTGGGGAACCCTGGGTGGATAAGGGATCCTACGTGTTCGTGGGGCCTTCATATACCGATAAACTCATCTTT. Translation gives CALGEPWVDKGSYVFVGPSYTDKLIF.

The sample holds a few counts of this clone. This chain connects TRDV2 to TRDJ1; TRDD3 matches at 9 bases. The ends lost 4 bases at V and 4 bases at J; junction bases unmatched: 9. The V gene's germline CDR1 is GEAIGNYY and CDR2 EKD. The CDR3 is 15 amino acids. The CDR3 bases are TGTGCCTGTGAACCGTGGGGGATAGTCGACGATAAACTCATCTTT. Translated, it gives CACEPWGIVDDKLIF.

The chain combines TRDV2 with TRDJ3; TRDD3 agrees at 8 bases. This CDR3 region has 20 residues. Trimming at V came to 1 base and at J to 0 bases, leaving 10 bases not matched to a gene. In germline, CDR1 is GEAIGNYY, CDR2 EKD. CDR3 sequence (DNA): TGTGCCTGTGACACTTTAAACTGGGGGGTAACCTCCTGGGACACCCGACAGATGTTTTTC. Translation: CACDTLNWGVTSWDTRQMFF.

This clone was picked up a small number of times. Other DNA sequences from this sample encode an identical CDR3 as well. V gene TRDV2 combines with J gene TRDJ3; D is possibly TRDD3 (6 bases). Germline CDR1 and CDR2: GEAIGNYY and EKD. V lost 1 base, J lost 0 bases, and 12 bases lay in between. The CDR3 runs to 18 residues. CDR3: CACDTGGPSSWDTRQMFF. CDR3 DNA: TGTGCCTGTGACACTGGGGGGCCTAGCTCCTGGGACACCCGACAGATGTTTTTC.

Concerning this clone: The same CDR3 is also encoded by other DNA sequences in this sample. The chain employs TRDV1 and TRDJ1, with 7 bases matching TRDD3. Germline V gene lookup returns CDR1 TSWWSYY and CDR2 QGS. This CDR3 has 12 residues. V was clipped by 0 bases and J by 11 bases; unmatched bases: 3. The CDR3 here is CALGELGYKLIF. For the CDR3, the DNA is TGTGCTCTTGGGGAACTGGGATACAAGCTCATCTTT.

This clone has just a few counts. The chain uses TRDV2 and TRDJ3; 9 nucleotides align to TRDD3. The J segment lost 0 bases and the V segment lost 1 base, leaving 6 bases of the junction unmatched. Germline V gene sequence: CDR1 GEAIGNYY, CDR2 EKD. The CDR3 totals 19 residues. The CDR3 DNA sequence: TGTGCCTGTGACACGGGGGGGATACAGAGCTCCTGGGACACCCGACAGATGTTTTTC. This sequence encodes CACDTGGIQSSWDTRQMFF.

In regard to this clone: Other nucleotide sequences in the sample specify the same CDR3. This chain uses TRDV2 with TRDJ3, with unresolved D. The CDR3 length is 18 residues. Germline V gene sequence: CDR1 GEAIGNYY, CDR2 EKD. V dropped 0 bases and J dropped 0 bases, with 11 bases sitting between them. In nucleotides, the CDR3 is TGTGCCTGTGACACCGGCGGGGCCAGCTCCTGGGACACCCGACAGATGTTTTTC. Protein product: CACDTGGASSWDTRQMFF.

This clone was seen only a few times. A read error may account for a junction end that differs from germline. In the same sample, other DNA sequences code for this CDR3. The chain links TRDV2 to TRDJ1; 8 bases align to TRDD3. Germline CDR1 reads GEAIGNYY; CDR2 reads EKD. The CDR3 has 17 residues. CDR3 sequence: CACDTLTGGFGTDKLIF. DNA of the CDR3: TGTGCCTGCGACACGTTGACTGGGGGTTTTGGCACCGATAAACTCATCTTT.

This clone was found a few times. A single base is all that separates this from a far larger clone, so a read error is likely. The identical CDR3 is also encoded by other nucleotide sequences in the sample. The chain joins TRDV2 to TRDJ1; D gene unclear. CDR3 length equals 18 residues. Per germline, CDR1 GEAIGNYY and CDR2 EKD. CDR3 sequence reads: CACDTLSRVRNQGGILIF. The CDR3 coding sequence is TGTGCCTGCGACACCCTCTCCCGTGTGAGGAACCAAGGCGGCATACTCATCTTT.

With regard to this clone: The protein TCRdb lists belongs to a much larger clone and differs from this DNA's translation at residue 9, which points to a read error; the protein shown is made from the DNA. At the DNA level, this CDR3 is encoded by other sequences in the same sample as well. The chain combines TRDV2 with TRDJ1, with D tentatively TRDD3 (6 bases). The germline CDR1 and CDR2 sequences are GEAIGNYY and EKD. The V end was cut by 1 base, the J end by 1 base, with 12 bases between. There are 15 residues in the CDR3. The CDR3 DNA is TGTGCCTGTGACACTTTGGGGATGAGCACCGATAAACTCATCTTT. Translating gives CACDTLGMSTDKLIF.